The entry below gives a single T cell receptor beta chain sequence along with its context. TCRdb ran MiXCR on the 5' RACE reads and lists one entry per CDR3 protein. The data hold a few hundred thousand distinct CDR3 sequences, with about 28% observed a single time. The data originate from a study of identical twins' blood T cells. CDR1 is DFQATT and CDR2 is SNEGSKA in the germline V gene (reference sequence). CDR3 size: 15 residues. V was shortened by 3 bases and J by 3 bases, with 18 bases between the two germline ends. The chain combines TRBV20-1 with TRBJ2-7; D possibly corresponds to TRBD2 (7 bases). The source is a woman between 18 and 50 years old in good health. The specimen sequenced was PBMCs. The CDR3 loop is CSASDSSGTNYEQYF. CDR3 in DNA: TGCAGTGCTAGTGATAGCAGCGGGACAAACTACGAGCAGTACTTC.